This section outlines one T cell receptor beta chain sequence together with its context. No cognate antigen has been identified for it. The record has no base qualities; no much larger clone is one base away. Sample time point, as interpreted from the label and publication: about 28 days (+/-7) after the second vaccine dose. Because spike-specific TCR depth and breadth did not differ between the two schedules, AZD1222 recipients who got a second dose at roughly 4 weeks were pooled with those who got a second dose at roughly 12 weeks. The vaccinee samples were drawn from two UK trials, COV001 and COV002, one of which was a single-blind randomized controlled phase 2/3 trial testing AZD1222 (ChAdOx1 nCoV-19) in healthy adults. For TCRbeta chain sequencing, PBMC samples from trial participants were taken at day 0 and at day 28 after the second dose. The source of the sample is a study of T cell responses to AZD1222 COVID-19 vaccine (dated by TCRdb to 2020 to 2022). About the full investigation: TCR sequencing covered about 230 trial participants: 200 to 220 given two doses of AZD1222 and about 26 given two doses of MenACWY control vaccine. Enrollment into the trials was organized by age into subgroups of 18-55, 56-69 and 70-plus years, and those subgroups contained roughly 140, 27 and 60 TCR-sequenced participants, respectively. Overall results and qualifications from the work: Epitopes outside the regions mutated in the B.1.351 and B.1.1.7 variants were reportedly recognized by nearly half of the unique spike-specific TCRs. Participants were mostly white British and included more females than males, and it was suggested by the authors that clonal diversity may have been underestimated. The 56-69-year group was small, and its depth increase did not reach significance, likely because of low power. A significant rise in spike-specific TCR breadth and depth was observed after two AZD1222 doses relative to day 0 and relative to MenACWY recipients. No day 14 peak-response samples were available, so repertoires were characterized only after the peak T cell response. The whole spike protein was spanned by vaccine-associated CD4 TCRs, and dominant responses were seen in regions 160-218 and 743-854. Conclusions about previously exposed vaccinees were limited because only six or seven AZD1222 recipients were SARS-CoV-2 seropositive at baseline.

For CDR1 and CDR2, the germline V gene (reference sequence) lists SEHNR and FQNEAQ. The CDR3 holds 14 amino acids from the cysteine to the phenylalanine. CDR3 DNA is the only sequence kept; it has 42 bases, read in frame from the first base. V is shortened by 5 bases, J by 3 bases, and the region joining them spans 13 bases. The CDR3 regions of human TCRbeta chains were subjected to immunosequencing. The paper's processing steps were these. TCRs in the repertoires were compared against a reference library of SARS-CoV-2-specific TCRs that had been generated with the MIRA antigen-specificity platform. Breadth was defined as the fraction of unique TCRs that were SARS-CoV-2-associated, and depth was defined as the fraction of total T cells that were SARS-CoV-2-associated. Using the MIRA data, each spike-specific TCR was mapped to the spike region that the TCR reacts to and placed in a CD4 or CD8 class. Log10-transformed breadth and depth values were compared by one-way ANOVA with Sidak's multiple comparisons tests. TCRdb limited this immuneACCESS table to in-frame rearrangements with V and J called. A share of clones is missing; checked studies link under half to unresolved V genes, and the rest is unexplained. The DNA gave D and trimming, while V, J and clone size come from that table. Present in this sample are about 120,000 clones, roughly 91% of which were seen just once. The top ten clones comprise around 5% of the sample.

The sequence joins TRBV7-9 to TRBJ1-1, with no confident D gene call. Sequenced material: peripheral blood, taken 28 days after the second AZD1222 dose. The source of this sequence is an adult who received the AZD1222 COVID-19 vaccine. The sequence in DNA is TGTGCCAGCAGCCCTAACTTCGGGTACACTGAAGCTTTCTTT. Its protein is CASSPNFGYTEAFF. The entire variable domain, with the stretches around the CDR3 drawn from the reference TRBV7-9 and TRBJ1-1 proteins, is DTGVSQNPRHKITKRGQNVTFRCDPISEHNRLYWYRQTLGQGPEFLTYFQNEAQLEKSRLLSDRFSAERPKGSFSTLEIQRTEQGDSAMYLCASSPNFGYTEAFFGQGTRLTVV.